These T cell receptor beta chains were read from a single sample in a study of T cell repertoires in cytomegalovirus infection. TCRdb passed the reads through MiXCR, listing each CDR3 protein once. The sample has just under 550,000 distinct CDR3 sequences, 26% seen once. The sequenced sample was PBMCs. Receptor source: a human donor in good health (CMV status not recorded). Some clones in this sample may be carry-over from other donors' samples. CDR3s include the opening cysteine and the closing phenylalanine or tryptophan. D genes are given only for firm matches. Some rows have no size entry. The others give once, few or many, or a class for an expanded clone.

TRBV20-1	NA	TRBJ1-1	16	NA	TGCAGTGCTAGTGGTCCTCACGGGCTGGGAGGCACTGAAGCTTTCTTT	CSASGPHGLGGTEAFF
TRBV28	few	TRBJ1-3	15	NA	TGTGCCAGCATGGCTTATACTCACTCTGGAAACACCATATATTTT	CASMAYTHSGNTIYF
TRBV7-9	many	TRBJ2-6	16	NA	TGTGCCAGCAGCTTAGGTTCCCAGGCTGGGGCCAACGTCCTGACTTTC	CASSLGSQAGANVLTF
TRBV30	once	TRBJ2-5	12	NA	TGTGCCTGGTCCCAGGGGGGAGAGACCCAGTACTTC	CAWSQGGETQYF
TRBV7-2	many	TRBJ2-1	17	TRBD2	TGTGCCAGCAGCCCACACCCACTAGCGGGATCCTACAATGAGCAGTTCTTC	CASSPHPLAGSYNEQFF
TRBV6-5	few	TRBJ1-3	15	NA	TGTGCCAGCAGTTACTCGGGATGGAGTGGAAACACCATATATTTT	CASSYSGWSGNTIYF
TRBV18	NA	TRBJ2-2	17	TRBD1	TGTGCCAGCTCACCTTATTTGGGACAGGACAACACCGGGGAGCTGTTTTTT	CASSPYLGQDNTGELFF
TRBV28	NA	TRBJ2-5	15	NA	TGTGCCAGCAGTTCCCGGGGCCACCTCCAAGAGACCCAGTACTTC	CASSSRGHLQETQYF
TRBV15	few	TRBJ2-5	14	NA	TGTGCCACCAGCAGAGCCCCTGGGGGGGAGACCCAGTACTTC	CATSRAPGGETQYF
TRBV12-3/TRBV12-4	NA	TRBJ1-5	15	NA	TGTGCCAGCAGGATACCCGGGACCGGCAATCAGCCCCAGCATTTT	CASRIPGTGNQPQHF
TRBV12-3/TRBV12-4	few	TRBJ1-2	15	NA	TGTGCCAGCAGTTTATCCGGGGGGCCGGGGTTTGGCTACACCTTC	CASSLSGGPGFGYTF
TRBV15	many	TRBJ1-2	15	NA	TGTGCCACCAGCAGACGTTCTCCCTATGGCAATGGCTACACCTTC	CATSRRSPYGNGYTF
TRBV11-3	many	TRBJ2-1	15	TRBD2	TGTGCCAGCGGGGCGTGGGAGGGCTCCTACAATGAGCAGTTCTTC	CASGAWEGSYNEQFF
TRBV25-1	NA	TRBJ2-4	13	TRBD2	TGTGCCAGCGCTCCGGCGGGGGTCGGCATTCAGTACTTC	CASAPAGVGIQYF
TRBV20-1	NA	TRBJ2-5	15	TRBD2	TGCAGTGCTAGAGTGGCTAGCGGGAGCCCAGAGACCCAGTACTTC	CSARVASGSPETQYF
TRBV7-2	once	TRBJ1-1	15	TRBD1	TGTGCCAGCAGCCGAAGGGGACAGCCTAAGGCTGAAGCTTTCTTT	CASSRRGQPKAEAFF